This T cell receptor (beta chain) derives from a study of STAT5B mutations in CD4+ large granular lymphocyte leukemia. Study-wide results and caveats: Without HLA matching, higher CD4+ than CD8+ T-LGLL clonality could reflect small sample size. Without putative leukemic clones, patient CD4-sorted repertoires remained more clonal than healthy CD4+ repertoires. Main leukemic clonotypes were patient-specific, but roughly 25% appeared at low frequency elsewhere.

The length of the CDR3 is 14 residues. Germline V gene lookup returns CDR1 SNHLY and CDR2 FYNNEI. Between the trimmed V and J ends, which lost 8 bases and 4 bases, there was a span of 17 bases. This table comes from immunoSEQ multiplex PCR, and its TCRdb copy is limited to in-frame clones, with some not included. Among some 38,000 clones listed, approximately 85% were seen once. On this clone: Antigen specificity is unknown.

The sequencing input was CD4+ T cells from blood buffy coats. The chain has TRBV2 and TRBJ1-1; no clear D gene. The sequence was obtained from a human donor in good health. Here the CDR3 DNA reads TGTGCCAGCTCCTCATCTGGCCTCGGCACTGAAGCTTTCTTT. Translated, it gives CASSSSGLGTEAFF. The whole variable domain, remainder taken from reference TRBV2 and TRBJ1-1, is EPEVTQTPSHQVTQMGQEVILRCVPISNHLYFYWYRQILGQKVEFLVSFYNNEISEKSEIFDDQFSVERPDGSNFTLKIRSTKLEDSAMYFCASSSSGLGTEAFFGQGTRLTVV.